The 4 T cell receptor beta chains below come from one sample, sequenced in a study of blood T cell repertoires in COVID-19 (dated by TCRdb to 2020 to 2021). The library was generated by the immunoSEQ multiplex PCR assay. TCRdb provides this immuneACCESS table in a form limited to in-frame rearrangements. Some clones are lacking; in checked studies, under half of them reflect an unresolved V gene, and why the rest are absent is not known. The sample contains about 180,000 clones, approximately 85% of them found a single time. Clones ranked in the top ten supply about 8.6% of the sample. Sequencing was performed on PBMCs or T cells enriched from blood (not recorded which). These receptor sequences come from a woman aged 25 to 39 who had recovered from COVID-19.

The chain is built from TRBV10-3 and TRBJ1-2, with unresolved D. Germline V gene data show CDR1 as ENHRY and CDR2 as SYGVKD. Trimming removed 3 bases at V and 1 base at J, with 12 bases between. The CDR3 sequence is 15 residues long. The CDR3: CAISDVRVFNYGYTF. CDR3 bases: TGTGCCATCAGTGACGTGAGGGTCTTTAACTATGGCTACACCTTC.

This clone has only a few counts. The gene calls are TRBV24-1 and TRBJ1-1; D is perhaps TRBD1 (5 bases). Germline lookup yields CDR1 KGHDR and CDR2 SFDVKD. Trimming shortened V by 5 bases and J by 1 base, and 10 bases separated the two germline ends. The CDR3 has 14 residues. The CDR3 is CATSGGGTNTEAFF. CDR3 bases: TGTGCCACCAGTGGAGGCGGGACGAACACTGAAGCTTTCTTT.

CDR3 in amino acids: CASSVGQGRNQPQHF. CDR3 in DNA: TGTGCCAGCAGTGTGGGACAGGGAAGAAATCAGCCCCAGCATTTT. The rearrangement joins TRBV27 to TRBJ1-5, with TRBD1 matching 9 bases. CDR1 is MNHEY and CDR2 is SMNVEV in the germline V gene (reference sequence). Germline trimming cut 5 bases from V and 4 bases from J; bases unmatched to any gene: 6. The length of the CDR3 is 15 residues.

The chain carries TRBV5-1 and TRBJ2-3, with a weak D call TRBD1 (6 bases). The CDR3 extends over 14 amino acids. Germline CDR1 is SGHRS and CDR2 is YFSETQ. V was trimmed by 0 bases and J by 4 bases, leaving 9 bases between them. The DNA of the CDR3 is TGCGCCAGCAGCTTGGGGGGGCGGTCAGATACGCAGTATTTT. This translates into CASSLGGRSDTQYF.